The clone carrying this T cell receptor beta chain was counted only a few times. V lost 1 base and J lost 0, with 7 bases in between. Germline V lookup: CDR1 SGHNT, CDR2 YYREEE (reference sequence). CDR3 size: 14 residues. This sample is drawn from a study of blood T cell repertoires in COVID-19. The overall study: T cells, B-cell-depleted T cells, or PBMCs provided the cDNA or gDNA that served as material.

As processed by the authors: Amplification of reference gene primers provided the estimated nucleated cell counts. TCRdb's copy holds only in-frame clones and misses some; the assay was immunoSEQ multiplex PCR. V and J calls and clone size are those listed in that table; D and trimming were worked out from the DNA. The sample gives some 170,000 clones, roughly 87% of which show up once; approximately 1.4% is in the top ten. The V gene is TRBV5-4, the J gene TRBJ2-5; D remains ambiguous. The source of this sequence is a woman aged 45 to 65 with acute or convalescent COVID-19. The specimen was peripheral blood. Here the CDR3 DNA reads TGTGCCAGCAGCTTGACGCAGAACCAAGAGACCCAGTACTTC. Translation: CASSLTQNQETQYF.